The sequence of this TCR beta chain was determined in a study of blood T cells in healthy people across ages. Across the whole study: About one barcoded beta molecule was captured per two T cells (by template switching).

V was clipped by 1 base and J by 9 bases, with 13 bases between them. Looked up from germline, CDR1 is MGHRA and CDR2 is YSYEKL. This CDR3 region has 15 residues. Details on this clonotype: As yet, its antigen is unknown.

Then a second PCR, running roughly 6 to 12 cycles, was carried out with a sample-barcoded 5' primer and a J-beta primer mix. Every single cDNA molecule received a tag from a template-switch adaptor with 12 random nucleotides. Via MiXCR, TCRdb re-called the 5' RACE reads, giving one row per CDR3 protein. The table lists about 1.8 million distinct CDR3 sequences, roughly 52% of them singletons. General study points: Without sorted subsets, naive and antigen-experienced compartments could not be conclusively compared. Both higher diversity and more naive CD4+ cells marked long-lived donors when set against aged donors.

What was sequenced was blood. The rearrangement uses TRBV4-1 and TRBJ1-6; D gene ambiguous. The receptor comes from a woman in her 40s in good health. CDR3 sequence reads: CASSQVPGVGSPLHF. The CDR3 DNA reads as TGCGCCAGCAGCCAAGTCCCCGGGGTCGGTTCACCCCTCCACTTT.